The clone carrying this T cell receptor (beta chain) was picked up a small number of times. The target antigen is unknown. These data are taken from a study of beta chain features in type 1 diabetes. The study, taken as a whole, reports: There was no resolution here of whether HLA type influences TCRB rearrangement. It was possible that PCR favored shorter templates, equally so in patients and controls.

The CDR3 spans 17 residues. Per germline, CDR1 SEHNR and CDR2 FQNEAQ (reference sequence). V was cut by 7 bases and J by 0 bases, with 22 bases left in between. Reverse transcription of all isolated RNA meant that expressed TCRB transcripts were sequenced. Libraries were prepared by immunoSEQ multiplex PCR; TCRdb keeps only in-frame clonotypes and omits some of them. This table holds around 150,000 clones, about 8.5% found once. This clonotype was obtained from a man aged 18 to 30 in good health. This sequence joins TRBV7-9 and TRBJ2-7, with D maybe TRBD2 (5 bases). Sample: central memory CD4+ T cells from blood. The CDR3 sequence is CASTSVERPGSSYEQYF. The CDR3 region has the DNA TGTGCCAGCACATCAGTGGAGAGGCCGGGGAGCTCCTACGAGCAGTACTTC.